These 19 T cell receptor beta chains originate from one sample sequenced in a study of blood T cell repertoires in COVID-19. Some clones are missing from TCRdb's copy, which holds only in-frame ones; the method was immunoSEQ multiplex PCR. The sample yields 350,000 to 400,000 clones, about 90% seen once. Sequences were obtained from PBMCs or T cells enriched from blood (not recorded which). Receptors were obtained from a woman in her 30s who had recovered from COVID-19.

V and J are TRBV2 and TRBJ1-3, with D possibly being TRBD1 (5 bases). CDR3 length: 14 amino acids. V lost 9 bases and J lost 7, with 19 bases in between. The germline gives CDR1 SNHLY, CDR2 FYNNEI. The DNA of the CDR3 is TGTGCCAGTTCCCAGGGCGCAGTGGGGAACACCATATATTTT. Its protein product is CASSQGAVGNTIYF.

The rearrangement links TRBV3-1 (or the pseudogene TRBV3-2) to TRBJ1-3; D possibly corresponds to TRBD1 (6 bases). The CDR3 covers 15 residues. Germline V gene lookup returns CDR1 LGHDT and CDR2 YNNKEL (reference sequence). V was shortened by 1 base and J by 0 bases, with 7 bases between the two germline ends. The CDR3 is CASSQGTASGNTIYF. The CDR3, as DNA: TGTGCCAGCAGCCAAGGGACAGCCTCTGGAAACACCATATATTTT.

The rearrangement links TRBV30 to TRBJ1-5; 7 bases are a match to TRBD1. Germline V gene lookup returns CDR1 GTSNPN and CDR2 SVGIG (reference sequence). The CDR3 covers 14 residues. V gave up 4 bases and J gave up 4 bases; unmatched junction bases: 7. Here the CDR3 reads CAWKGGFGNQPQHF. CDR3 coding DNA: TGTGCCTGGAAAGGGGGCTTTGGTAATCAGCCCCAGCATTTT.

This CDR3 is CASSPPVWRNTEAFF. As DNA, the CDR3 is TGTGCCAGCAGCCCCCCGGTATGGAGGAACACTGAAGCTTTCTTT. The V and J genes are TRBV7-6 and TRBJ1-1; D unresolved. V dropped 5 bases and J dropped 1 base, with 14 bases sitting between them. This CDR3 spans 15 amino acids. Germline-derived CDR1 and CDR2 are SGHVS and FNYEAQ.

This chain joins TRBV5-4 and TRBJ2-3, with 14 nucleotides matching TRBD2. Germline V lookup: CDR1 SGHNT, CDR2 YYREEE (reference sequence). The CDR3 spans 16 residues. V shed 4 bases, J shed 6 bases, and the junction held 7 bases outside the gene matches. In nucleotides, the CDR3 is TGTGCCAGCAGCGGGAGACTAGCGGGAGGGATTGATACGCAGTATTTT. It yields the protein CASSGRLAGGIDTQYF.

The V call is TRBV28, the J call TRBJ2-3; D is perhaps TRBD1 (6 bases). The CDR3 is made up of 14 amino acids. Trimming shortened V by 6 bases and J by 0 bases, and 10 bases separated the two germline ends. Germline V lookup: CDR1 MDHEN, CDR2 SYDVKM. CDR3 DNA: TGTGCCAGCAGACTCGGGACAAGCACAGATACGCAGTATTTT. This codes for CASRLGTSTDTQYF. Full variable domain (remainder filled in from reference TRBV28 and TRBJ2-3): DVKVTQSSRYLVKRTGEKVFLECVQDMDHENMFWYRQDPGLGLRLIYFSYDVKMKEKGDIPEGYSVSREKKERFSLILESASTNQTSMYLCASRLGTSTDTQYFGPGTRLTVL.

V and J are TRBV6-5 and TRBJ1-5; D gene uncertain. From germline, CDR1 is MNHEY and CDR2 SVGAGI. There are 14 residues in the CDR3. Trimming took off 6 bases at V and 0 bases at J, with 9 bases between the two ends. The CDR3 bases are TGTGCCAGCAGCGACATTTCTAGCAATCAGCCCCAGCATTTT. Protein: CASSDISSNQPQHF.

The chain has TRBV7-9 and TRBJ2-3; D is possibly TRBD2 (7 bases). From germline, CDR1 is SEHNR and CDR2 FQNEAQ (reference sequence). The CDR3 has 15 residues. V dropped 5 bases and J dropped 5 bases, with 17 bases sitting between them. The CDR3 here is CASSPGGPRGDTQYF. CDR3 sequence (DNA): TGTGCCAGCAGCCCCGGGGGGCCGAGGGGAGATACGCAGTATTTT. The full variable domain, rest sourced from reference TRBV7-9 and TRBJ2-3, is DTGVSQNPRHKITKRGQNVTFRCDPISEHNRLYWYRQTLGQGPEFLTYFQNEAQLEKSRLLSDRFSAERPKGSFSTLEIQRTEQGDSAMYLCASSPGGPRGDTQYFGPGTRLTVL.

The chain is built from TRBV24-1 and TRBJ1-4, with D possibly being TRBD1 (5 bases). V was trimmed by 5 bases and J by 8 bases, leaving 17 bases between them. Germline V gives CDR1 KGHDR, CDR2 SFDVKD. CDR3 length equals 15 residues. This chain's CDR3 is CATSVMGDAGEKLFF. The CDR3 DNA reads TGTGCCACCAGTGTAATGGGGGATGCGGGAGAAAAACTGTTTTTT.

The chain links TRBV3-1 (or the pseudogene TRBV3-2) to TRBJ2-5, with 13 nucleotides matching TRBD2. The V and J ends lost 8 bases and 3 bases, in that order; junction bases with no gene match: 3. This CDR3 has 14 residues. The germline CDR1 and CDR2 sequences are LGHDT and YNNKEL (reference sequence). Written as DNA, the CDR3 is TGTGCCAGCGGACTAGCGGGAGTTAAAGAGACCCAGTACTTC. Protein: CASGLAGVKETQYF.

The chain's CDR3 is CASSAGQEETQYF. Here the CDR3 DNA reads TGTGCCAGCAGCGCTGGACAGGAAGAGACCCAGTACTTC. V usage is TRBV5-4 and J usage is TRBJ2-5; 7 nucleotides agree with TRBD1. CDR1 and CDR2 from the germline V gene are SGHNT and YYREEE (reference sequence). The CDR3 is made up of 13 amino acids. Trimming took 4 bases from V and 3 from J; bases not matched to a gene: 3.

The genes are TRBV27 and TRBJ2-6; D is possibly TRBD1 (5 bases). Between the trimmed V and J ends, which lost 5 bases and 0 bases, there was a span of 8 bases. There are 15 residues in the CDR3. Germline V CDR1 and CDR2: MNHEY, SMNVEV (reference sequence). The CDR3 is CASSRQYSGANVLTF. CDR3 nucleotides: TGTGCCAGCAGTCGACAGTACTCTGGGGCCAACGTCCTGACTTTC.

The table lists this clone with a count of one. V usage is TRBV7-9 and J usage is TRBJ1-2; 11 positions agree with TRBD1. V shed 7 bases, J shed 8 bases, and the junction held 15 bases outside the gene matches. CDR1 and CDR2 (germline): SEHNR, FQNEAQ (reference sequence). The CDR3 runs to 16 residues. DNA for the CDR3: TGTGCCAGCACCCCCAGTGGGGGGGACAGGGGGAAGGGCTACACCTTC. Protein product: CASTPSGGDRGKGYTF.

The chain carries TRBV28 and TRBJ2-7, with D hard to call. CDR1 is MDHEN and CDR2 is SYDVKM in the germline V gene. The CDR3 extends over 13 amino acids. Trimming took off 7 bases at V and 1 base at J, with 11 bases between the two ends. CDR3 sequence: CASIHGGSYEQYF. DNA for the CDR3: TGTGCCAGCATCCATGGCGGTTCCTACGAGCAGTACTTC. Variable domain in full (rest from reference TRBV28 and TRBJ2-7): DVKVTQSSRYLVKRTGEKVFLECVQDMDHENMFWYRQDPGLGLRLIYFSYDVKMKEKGDIPEGYSVSREKKERFSLILESASTNQTSMYLCASIHGGSYEQYFGPGTRLTVT.

The chain carries TRBV6-1 and TRBJ1-3; tentatively, D is TRBD1 (5 bases). The germline V gene encodes CDR1 MNHNS and CDR2 SASEGT. This CDR3 comprises 14 residues. Trimming stripped 1 base from V and 8 bases from J, with 12 bases between. The DNA of the CDR3 is TGTGCCAGCAGTGAAGGGGGGACGGGAGACACCATATATTTT. It specifies CASSEGGTGDTIYF.

In its sample, this clone was seen a few times. This chain joins TRBV9 and TRBJ2-7, with 8 positions matching TRBD1. Losses at the gene ends were 8 bases for V and 3 bases for J; bases not matched to a gene: 7. The CDR3 has 13 residues. Germline V CDR1 and CDR2: SGDLS, YYNGEE. CDR3 sequence (DNA): TGTGCCAGAACCGGGACAGGCCGCTACGAGCAGTACTTC. As protein: CARTGTGRYEQYF.

The rearrangement joins TRBV4-1 to TRBJ2-7; D is possibly TRBD1 (6 bases). The V gene lost 0 bases and the J gene lost 2 bases, with 11 bases spanning the gap. The CDR3 spans 15 residues. Per germline, CDR1 MGHRA and CDR2 YSYEKL. In nucleotides, the CDR3 is TGCGCCAGCAGCCAAGAGCCTGAGGGGGCCTACGAGCAGTACTTC. It specifies CASSQEPEGAYEQYF.

The chain recombines TRBV5-1 with TRBJ2-1; D is undetermined. V dropped 4 bases and J dropped 0 bases, with 11 bases sitting between them. CDR3 length: 15 residues. CDR1 and CDR2 (germline): SGHRS, YFSETQ. As DNA, the CDR3 is TGCGCCAGCAGCCTAGACCATAGCTCCTACAATGAGCAGTTCTTC. Its translation: CASSLDHSSYNEQFF.

The genes are TRBV7-2 and TRBJ2-7; 13 positions agree with TRBD2. Germline assignment: CDR1 SGHTA and CDR2 FQGNSA. The CDR3 contains 16 residues. The V and J ends lost 5 bases and 1 base, in that order; junction bases with no gene match: 5. The DNA for the CDR3 is TGTGCCAGCAGCACCCCACTAGCGGGAGGGTCCTACGAGCAGTACTTC. Protein: CASSTPLAGGSYEQYF.